This T cell receptor beta chain is from a study of OX40 agonist ivuxolimab in advanced cancers. Broader study findings: Averaging showed that CD8+ T cells had more expanded clones than CD4+ did.

Concerning this clone itself: Antigen: not known.

The method was immunoSEQ multiplex PCR; TCRdb's version includes in-frame clones alone and lacks a portion of them. Found here are 58,000 or so clones, more than 80% of them singletons; the top ten hold approximately 10%. The V end was cut by 2 bases, the J end by 4 bases, with 6 bases between. The germline V gene has CDR1 SGHNT and CDR2 YENEEA. The CDR3 extends over 12 amino acids. The chain couples TRBV11-3 to TRBJ2-7; the D is unclear. This TCR came from an adult with an advanced solid tumor such as melanoma, head and neck, liver or kidney cancer. The material was CD4+ or CD8+ T cells sorted from blood, obtained in a trial of the OX40 agonist ivuxolimab. For the CDR3, the DNA is TGTGCCAGCAGCTTAAACAGATACGAGCAGTACTTC. Translation gives CASSLNRYEQYF.